This TCR beta chain was retrieved from a study of blood T cell repertoires in COVID-19 (TCRdb year 2020). Turning to the overall study: Samples covering the acute and convalescent phases of COVID-19 were provided by collaborators in the United States, Italy and Spain. The material from the prospective study consisted of cDNA or gDNA derived from T cells, B-cell-depleted T cells, or PBMCs. Deeply sampled blood TCRbeta repertoires from subjects exposed to, actively infected with, or recovered from COVID-19 were included in the dataset. A freely available public database, intended as a resource for researchers studying the immune response to SARS-CoV-2, is where the repertoires were released. Samples were obtained from the ongoing ImmuneRACE study (first 160 participants) and from roughly 1,300 subjects provided by 6 global collaborators. Nearly every sample came with metadata listing a de-identified subject ID, COVID-19 status, age in years and sex. Where HLA class I and class II types were available, the types were taken from metadata supplied by the sample provider, not from assay-based typing.

The collaborating institutions used their own protocols to collect whole blood in K2EDTA tubes. For TCRbeta analysis, collaborators shipped samples as frozen whole blood, isolated PBMCs, or DNA extracted from either of those sample types. On this clone: The antigen it recognizes is unknown. No base-level quality is on record; no much larger clone is a single base apart.

TCRbeta CDR3 regions were amplified from genomic DNA using the immunoSEQ Assay, a bias-controlled multiplex PCR. The authors' analysis ran thus. The number of nucleated cells in each sample was estimated by amplification of reference gene primers within the assay. To quantify the absolute abundance of each unique TCRbeta CDR3 rearrangement, sequence reads were collapsed and filtered. For each sample, productive Simpson clonality was calculated as the square root of Simpson's diversity index across productive rearrangements. TCRdb holds this immuneACCESS table with in-frame rearrangements only. Some clones are missing; in checked studies, unresolved V genes explain under half, and the rest has no known cause. Clone size and V and J calls were adopted from that table, with D and trimming inferred from the DNA. Recorded for this sample are roughly 330,000 clones; roughly 86% of them occurred a single time. The ten largest clones represent around 1.5% of the sample.

The research as a whole found: How much clinical and demographic metadata was included differed by source and by participant, and the metadata was provided uncurated.

The source is a woman aged 50 to 60 with acute or convalescent COVID-19. The sequencing input was peripheral blood.

The sequenced DNA is TGTGCCAGCAGTTCCCCTTACAGGGGCGGGGACTATGGCTACACCTTC. Its product reads: CASSSPYRGGDYGYTF. The rearranged segments are TRBV6-5 and TRBJ1-2, with 7 bases in between that match TRBD1. As encoded in the germline V gene, CDR1 is MNHEY while CDR2 is SVGAGI. The CDR3, from cysteine to phenylalanine, totals 16 residues. Here the CDR3 DNA is all that survives: 48 bases in frame from base 1. For this chain, trimming is 4 bases at the V end and 3 bases at the J end, and the number of junction bases without a gene match is 11.